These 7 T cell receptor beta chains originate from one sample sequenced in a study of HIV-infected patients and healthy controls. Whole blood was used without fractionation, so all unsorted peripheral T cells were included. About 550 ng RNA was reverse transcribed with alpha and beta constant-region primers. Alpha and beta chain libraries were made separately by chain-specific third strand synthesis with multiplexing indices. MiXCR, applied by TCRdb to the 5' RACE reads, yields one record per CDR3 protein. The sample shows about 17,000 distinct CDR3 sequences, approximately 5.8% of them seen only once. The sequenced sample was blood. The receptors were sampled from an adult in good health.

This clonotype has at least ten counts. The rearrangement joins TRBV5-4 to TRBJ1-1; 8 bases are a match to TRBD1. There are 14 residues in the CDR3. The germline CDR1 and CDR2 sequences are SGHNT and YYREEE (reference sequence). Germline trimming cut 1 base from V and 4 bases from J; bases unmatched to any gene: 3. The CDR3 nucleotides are TGTGCCAGCAGCTTGTATACAGGGGGCACTGAAGCTTTCTTT. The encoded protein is CASSLYTGGTEAFF.

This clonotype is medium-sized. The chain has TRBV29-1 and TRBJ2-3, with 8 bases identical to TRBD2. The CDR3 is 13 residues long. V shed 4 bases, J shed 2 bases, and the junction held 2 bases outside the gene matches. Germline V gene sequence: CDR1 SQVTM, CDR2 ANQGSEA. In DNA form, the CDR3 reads TGCAGCGTTGCTAGCGGGTTCACAGATACGCAGTATTTT. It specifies CSVASGFTDTQYF.

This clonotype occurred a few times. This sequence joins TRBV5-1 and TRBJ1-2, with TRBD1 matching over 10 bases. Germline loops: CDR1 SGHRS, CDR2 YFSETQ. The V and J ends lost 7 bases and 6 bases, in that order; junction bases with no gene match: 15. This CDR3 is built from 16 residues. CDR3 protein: CASANGGTGAYDGYTF. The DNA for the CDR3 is TGCGCCAGCGCCAATGGAGGGACAGGGGCGTACGATGGCTACACCTTC.

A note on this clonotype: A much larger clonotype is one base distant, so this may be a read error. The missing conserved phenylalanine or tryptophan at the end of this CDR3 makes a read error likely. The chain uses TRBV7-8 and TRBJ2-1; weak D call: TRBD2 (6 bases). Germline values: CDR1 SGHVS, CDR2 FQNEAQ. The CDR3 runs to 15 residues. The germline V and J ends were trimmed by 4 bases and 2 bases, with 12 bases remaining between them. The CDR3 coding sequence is TGTGCCAGCAGCTGGACGGGGGAACCCTACAATGAGCAGTTCTCC. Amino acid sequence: CASSWTGEPYNEQFS.

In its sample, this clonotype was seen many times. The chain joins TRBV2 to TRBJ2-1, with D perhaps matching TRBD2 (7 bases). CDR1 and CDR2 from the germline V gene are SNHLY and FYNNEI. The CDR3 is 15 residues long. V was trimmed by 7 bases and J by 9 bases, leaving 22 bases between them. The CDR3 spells CASMRISGGLGEQFF. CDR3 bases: TGTGCCAGCATGAGAATATCGGGGGGCCTCGGTGAGCAGTTCTTC.

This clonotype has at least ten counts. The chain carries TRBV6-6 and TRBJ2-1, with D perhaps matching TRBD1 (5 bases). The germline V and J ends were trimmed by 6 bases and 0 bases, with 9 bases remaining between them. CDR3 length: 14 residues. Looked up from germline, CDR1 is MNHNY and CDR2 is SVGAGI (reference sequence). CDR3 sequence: CASRLTASYNEQFF. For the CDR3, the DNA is TGTGCCAGCAGATTGACAGCCTCCTACAATGAGCAGTTCTTC.

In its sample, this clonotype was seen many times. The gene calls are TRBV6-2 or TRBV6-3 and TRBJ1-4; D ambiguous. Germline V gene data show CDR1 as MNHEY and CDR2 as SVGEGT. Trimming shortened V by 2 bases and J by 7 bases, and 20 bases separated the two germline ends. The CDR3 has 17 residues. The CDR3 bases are TGTGCCAGCAGTTACGCTCGGACCGCCCCTGGGAGTGAAAAACTGTTTTTT. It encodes CASSYARTAPGSEKLFF.